The 29 T cell receptor beta chains listed next were all sequenced from one sample in a study of blood T cells in healthy people across ages. Sample-barcoded 5' priming and a J-beta primer mix drove a second PCR of roughly 6 to 12 cycles. TCRdb re-derived calls from the 5' RACE reads in MiXCR, one entry per CDR3 protein. This table has about 510,000 distinct CDR3 sequences, roughly a quarter appearing once. This same sample was also taken into another study, of T cells of mothers and their children.

Sequencing input: blood. These receptors originate from a boy between 2 and 15 years old in good health.

The V gene is TRBV5-1, the J gene TRBJ2-5; D gene ambiguous. Germline loops: CDR1 SGHRS, CDR2 YFSETQ. This CDR3 region has 14 residues. The V gene lost 3 bases and the J gene lost 0 bases, with 9 bases spanning the gap. CDR3 bases: TGCGCCAGCAGCTCCGGACGTAACCAAGAGACCCAGTACTTC. Translation gives CASSSGRNQETQYF.

This chain joins TRBV14 and TRBJ2-1; D might be TRBD2 (6 bases). The V end lost 4 bases, the J end lost 0 bases, and 13 bases lay between the germline ends. Germline CDR1 is SGHDN and CDR2 is FVKESK. The CDR3 is 16 amino acids. CDR3: CASSLLAGVSYNEQFF. DNA of the CDR3: TGTGCCAGCAGCCTACTAGCCGGGGTCTCCTACAATGAGCAGTTCTTC.

A few counts support this clonotype. J is TRBJ2-5 and V is TRBV5-5; D unclear. This CDR3 has 15 amino acids. Trimming removed 0 bases from V and 7 bases from J, with 16 bases in between. Germline V lookup: CDR1 SGHKS, CDR2 YYEKEE (reference sequence). The CDR3 is CASSLAGPFLGTQYF. The DNA for the CDR3 is TGTGCCAGCAGCTTGGCAGGACCCTTCCTAGGGACCCAGTACTTC.

This sequence joins TRBV5-6 and TRBJ1-4, with D tentatively TRBD1 (6 bases). There are 15 residues in the CDR3. Trimming shortened V by 3 bases and J by 5 bases, and 14 bases separated the two germline ends. Germline V gene lookup returns CDR1 SGHDT and CDR2 YYEEEE. CDR3 in DNA: TGTGCCAGCAGCTCCGGGGGCAGGGAAAATGAAAAACTGTTTTTT. It translates to CASSSGGRENEKLFF.

The rearrangement links TRBV20-1 to TRBJ2-5, with 8 bases lining up with TRBD2. The DNA end is a closer match to TRBJ2-1, so the J assignment may be wrong. CDR3 size: 14 residues. CDR1 and CDR2 (germline): DFQATT, SNEGSKA (reference sequence). As DNA, the CDR3 is TGCAGTGCTGAACCGGGACTAGGCGGAAATGAGCAGTTCTTC. It is translated as CSAEPGLGGNEQFF.

This clonotype was seen once. V gene TRBV2 combines with J gene TRBJ2-1; D remains ambiguous. Germline V lookup: CDR1 SNHLY, CDR2 FYNNEI. V dropped 3 bases and J dropped 2 bases, with 17 bases sitting between them. CDR3 length: 17 amino acids. The CDR3 is CASSDPLEVSTYNEQFF. The CDR3 nucleotides read TGTGCCAGCAGTGATCCGCTCGAGGTCAGTACCTACAATGAGCAGTTCTTC.

The rearrangement joins TRBV27 to TRBJ1-5; D is ambiguous. Germline values: CDR1 MNHEY, CDR2 SMNVEV (reference sequence). CDR3 size: 13 residues. Between the trimmed V and J ends, which lost 5 bases and 11 bases, there was a span of 16 bases. This chain's CDR3 is CASSPNSRVAQHF. CDR3 nucleotide sequence: TGTGCCAGCAGTCCAAATTCACGGGTAGCCCAGCATTTT.

The chain links TRBV5-1 to TRBJ2-2; D is ambiguous. Germline V lookup: CDR1 SGHRS, CDR2 YFSETQ. The CDR3 is 15 amino acids. V was clipped by 1 base and J by 0 bases, with 7 bases between them. CDR3 protein: CASSLRHSNTGELFF. The CDR3 nucleotides are TGCGCCAGCAGCTTGCGCCATTCGAACACCGGGGAGCTGTTTTTT.

This chain joins TRBV29-1 and TRBJ2-5; weak D call: TRBD1 (7 bases). The J call may be wrong; the DNA end is better matched by TRBJ2-7. The CDR3 is made up of 12 amino acids. CDR1 is SQVTM and CDR2 is ANQGSEA in the germline V gene. The CDR3 coding sequence is TGCAGCGTCGGGGGACAGCCGTACGAGCAGTACTTC. Its translation: CSVGGQPYEQYF.

This clonotype was seen a handful of times. CDR3 sequence reads: CAMGREVYNEQFF. CDR3 DNA sequence: TGTGCCATGGGGCGGGAGGTCTACAATGAGCAGTTCTTC. The V gene is TRBV10-3, the J gene TRBJ2-5; TRBD2 agrees at 8 bases. The J call may be mistaken, given a closer DNA end match to TRBJ2-1. This CDR3 region has 13 residues. Looked up from germline, CDR1 is ENHRY and CDR2 is SYGVKD.

The V call is TRBV15, the J call TRBJ2-3, with 8 positions matching TRBD1. Germline values: CDR1 LNHNV, CDR2 YYDKDF (reference sequence). The CDR3 contains 16 residues. J gave up 7 bases and V 0 bases, and 9 bases lay outside the gene matches. The CDR3: CATSRDRGQVLNTQYF. DNA for the CDR3: TGTGCCACCAGCAGAGATCGGGGACAGGTCCTTAATACGCAGTATTTT.

This chain joins TRBV13 and TRBJ2-5, with D possibly TRBD1 on 5 matching bases. The assigned J gene may be wrong: the sequence end matches TRBJ2-1 better. CDR1 and CDR2 (germline): PRHDT, FYEKMQ (reference sequence). CDR3 size: 15 residues. The CDR3 sequence is CASSYYNPTVNEQFF. The DNA of the CDR3 is TGTGCCAGCAGCTACTACAATCCGACAGTAAATGAGCAGTTCTTC.

The gene calls are TRBV9 and TRBJ2-7, with D perhaps TRBD2 (7 bases). V was pared by 4 bases and J by 5 bases, with 13 bases between. This CDR3 is 13 amino acids long. Germline-derived CDR1 and CDR2 are SGDLS and YYNGEE. The CDR3 DNA is TGTGCCAGCAGCCGCGGGGGACACAACGAGCAGTACTTC. Encoded protein: CASSRGGHNEQYF.

The chain combines TRBV30 with TRBJ1-2; D remains unclear. The CDR3 is 10 residues long. CDR1 and CDR2 (germline): GTSNPN, SVGIG (reference sequence). V lost 8 bases, J lost 2 bases, and 6 bases lay in between. The CDR3 coding sequence is TGTGCCGGACGGAACTATGGCTACACCTTC. Translation: CAGRNYGYTF.

There are a few counts of this clonotype. V is TRBV12-3 or TRBV12-4 and J is TRBJ1-4, with TRBD1 as a possible D gene (6 bases). Trimming cost V 6 bases and J 1 base, with 15 bases left between them. The CDR3 is 16 amino acids. The CDR3 region has the DNA TGTGCCAGCAGCCGAAAGGGGGTGGGAACTAATGAAAAACTGTTTTTT. As protein: CASSRKGVGTNEKLFF.

As concerns this clonotype: The conserved phenylalanine or tryptophan normally closing the CDR3 is absent here, so this likely arose from a read error. Here the CDR3 DNA reads TGCAGCGTTGTCGGGACAGCGGGACTAGCGGGAGAGCAGTTCTCC. Its translation: CSVVGTAGLAGEQFS. The chain combines TRBV29-1 with TRBJ2-5; 13 bases are shared with TRBD2. The tail of the sequence fits TRBJ2-1 better, so the J call may be wrong. The CDR3 loop spans 15 amino acids. In germline, CDR1 is SQVTM, CDR2 ANQGSEA.

The genes are TRBV29-1 and TRBJ1-1, with D unresolved. Per germline, CDR1 SQVTM and CDR2 ANQGSEA. This CDR3 is 12 amino acids long. Trimming left V 2 bases short and J 6 bases short, with 10 bases between. The CDR3 loop reads CSVERRVAEAFF. The CDR3 DNA sequence: TGCAGCGTTGAACGGAGGGTAGCTGAAGCTTTCTTT.

This clonotype was counted between two and nine times. V is TRBV4-2 and J is TRBJ1-1; TRBD1 is a possible D gene (5 bases). Trimming removed 3 bases at V and 9 bases at J, with 20 bases between. This CDR3 spans 15 amino acids. Germline V lookup: CDR1 LGHNA, CDR2 YNFKEQ. The CDR3 protein is CASSQNAGTDVKAFF. DNA of the CDR3: TGTGCCAGCAGCCAGAATGCCGGGACCGATGTGAAAGCTTTCTTT.

The chain carries TRBV12-3 or TRBV12-4 and TRBJ2-3; 15 nucleotides align to TRBD2. Unmatched junction bases numbered 9, after V lost 4 bases and J lost 4 bases. This CDR3 contains 18 residues. CDR3 protein: CASSYYSGLAGGADTQYF. The DNA of the CDR3 is TGTGCCAGCAGTTATTACAGTGGACTAGCGGGAGGGGCAGATACGCAGTATTTT.

This clonotype came up many times. V and J are TRBV12-3 or TRBV12-4 and TRBJ2-2; the D gene is possibly TRBD1 (5 bases). The V gene lost 6 bases and the J gene lost 1 base, with 12 bases spanning the gap. This CDR3 has 15 amino acids. The DNA for the CDR3 is TGTGCCAGCAGATCCGCCACAGGGAACACCGGGGAGCTGTTTTTT. Amino acid sequence: CASRSATGNTGELFF.

This clonotype was counted a few times. The V call is TRBV5-1, the J call TRBJ1-4; D is unclear. In germline, CDR1 is SGHRS, CDR2 YFSETQ. V gave up 3 bases and J gave up 1 base, with 10 bases separating them. This CDR3 region has 15 residues. The CDR3 protein is CASSSSGLTNEKLFF. The CDR3 region has the DNA TGCGCCAGCAGCTCCTCAGGCCTAACTAATGAAAAACTGTTTTTT. Together with reference TRBV5-1 and TRBJ1-4, the CDR3 gives the full variable domain: KAGVTQTPRYLIKTRGQQVTLSCSPISGHRSVSWYQQTPGQGLQFLFEYFSETQRNKGNFPGRFSGRQFSNSRSEMNVSTLELGDSALYLCASSSSGLTNEKLFFGSGTQLSVL.

This clonotype was seen a handful of times. The J gene is TRBJ1-1, the V gene TRBV20-1; 10 bases map to TRBD1. This CDR3 is built from 16 residues. Germline CDR1 DFQATT, CDR2 SNEGSKA (reference sequence). Unmatched junction bases numbered 14, after V lost 6 bases and J lost 4 bases. CDR3 nucleotide sequence: TGCAGTGCCGGGACAGGGGAAGGGGTTGGTGGCACTGAAGCTTTCTTT. Its translation: CSAGTGEGVGGTEAFF.

V gene TRBV21-1 combines with J gene TRBJ2-7. TRBV21-1 is tagged as a pseudogene. The CDR3 length is 10 residues. CDR3 sequence reads: CASDRLWQYF. The CDR3 nucleotides read TGTGCCAGCGATCGGCTGTGGCAGTACTTC.

The chain is built from TRBV3-1 and TRBJ1-2, with a possible D match to TRBD1 (5 bases). The CDR3 is 15 residues long. CDR1 is LGHDT, CDR2 YNNKEL, per germline (reference sequence). V dropped 1 base and J dropped 2 bases, with 11 bases sitting between them. The CDR3 bases are TGTGCCAGCAGCCAAGCAGGGTCTCAAAACTATGGCTACACCTTC. This gives the protein CASSQAGSQNYGYTF.

This clonotype was found once. This may stem from a read error, because a much larger clone lies one nucleotide away. This chain joins TRBV2 and TRBJ1-5; D remains ambiguous. The CDR3 runs to 13 residues. V was cut by 6 bases and J by 1 base, with 7 bases left in between. The V gene's germline CDR1 is SNHLY and CDR2 FYNNEI. DNA for the CDR3: TGTGCCAGCAGGACGGAAAGCAATCAGCCCCAGCATTTT. As protein: CASRTESNQPQHF. The whole variable domain, filled in from reference TRBV2 and TRBJ1-5, reads EPEVTQTPSHQVTQMGQEVILRCVPISNHLYFYWYRQILGQKVEFLVSFYNNEISEKSEIFDDQFSVERPDGSNFTLKIRSTKLEDSAMYFCASRTESNQPQHFGDGTRLSIL.

This clonotype has only a few counts. The chain carries TRBV5-1 and TRBJ1-1; a weak D match, TRBD1 (5 bases). Between the trimmed V and J ends, which lost 6 bases and 2 bases, there was a span of 17 bases. CDR3 size: 15 residues. CDR1 is SGHRS and CDR2 is YFSETQ in the germline V gene. CDR3 bases: TGCGCCAGCATGTTTGGAGGGGACGGTAACACTGAAGCTTTCTTT. Amino acids: CASMFGGDGNTEAFF.

The V and J genes are TRBV15 and TRBJ1-1; D not certain. Germline CDR1 is LNHNV and CDR2 is YYDKDF (reference sequence). Trimming stripped 0 bases from V and 0 bases from J, with 8 bases between. The CDR3 sequence is 15 residues long. The CDR3 spells CATSRDRPMNTEAFF. In DNA, the CDR3 is TGTGCCACCAGCAGAGATAGGCCTATGAACACTGAAGCTTTCTTT.

The V and J genes are TRBV6-6 and TRBJ2-5; weak D call: TRBD1 (5 bases). The V and J ends lost 6 bases and 2 bases respectively, with 13 bases between them. Germline V gene sequence: CDR1 MNHNY, CDR2 SVGAGI (reference sequence). The CDR3 is 14 amino acids. CDR3 DNA sequence: TGTGCCAGCAGCACACAGGTTGGACAAGAGACCCAGTACTTC. This gives the protein CASSTQVGQETQYF.

This sequence joins TRBV21-1 and TRBJ2-4; TRBD2 reflects the table's D call only, with no check against the DNA. TRBV21-1 is recorded as a pseudogene. The CDR3 totals 16 residues. CDR3 protein: CASSALAGGPRNIQYF. The CDR3, as DNA: TGTGCCAGCAGCGCCCTAGCGGGGGGGCCAAGGAACATTCAGTACTTC.